This T cell receptor beta chain emerged from a study of a mutant IDH1 vaccine in newly diagnosed glioma. Turning to the study itself: Most had both radiotherapy and temozolomide beforehand; others had only one.

As concerns this clone: Its antigen remains unknown.

The data were produced by immunoSEQ multiplex PCR, yet TCRdb's version contains in-frame clones alone and is incomplete. The sample includes 25,000 to 35,000 clones, 65% to 85% seen only once; the top ten take approximately 8%. Regarding time point: week 23, last vaccination. One vaccine dose held 300 ug of mutant IDH1 20-mer peptide and came with topical imiquimod. Each astrocytoma in the donors was new, WHO grade 3 or 4, IDH1-mutant and ATRX-lost. Germline CDR1 MNHEY, CDR2 SVGAGI. V lost 0 bases and J 13 bases, leaving 13 bases between the germline ends. The length of the CDR3 is 13 residues. The sample was PBMCs, taken from a glioma patient whose treatment included an IDH1 peptide vaccine. This TCR came from a woman under 30 with glioma. The chain uses TRBV6-5 and TRBJ2-1; D assignment may be TRBD1 or TRBD2 (5 bases each). The CDR3 bases are TGTGCCAGCAGTTACTCACTCACGGGGCGACAGTTCTTC. Protein: CASSYSLTGRQFF.